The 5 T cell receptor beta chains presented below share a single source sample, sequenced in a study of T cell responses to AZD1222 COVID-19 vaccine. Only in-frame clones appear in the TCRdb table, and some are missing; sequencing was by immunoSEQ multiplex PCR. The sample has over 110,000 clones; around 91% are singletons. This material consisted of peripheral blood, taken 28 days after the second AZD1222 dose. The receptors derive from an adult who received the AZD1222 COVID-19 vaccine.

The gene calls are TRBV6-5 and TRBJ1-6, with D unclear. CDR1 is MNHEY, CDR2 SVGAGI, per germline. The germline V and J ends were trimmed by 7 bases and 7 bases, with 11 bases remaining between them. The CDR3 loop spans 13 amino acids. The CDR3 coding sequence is TGTGCCAGCACTACAGTCGTGAATTCACCCCTCCACTTT. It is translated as CASTTVVNSPLHF.

CDR3 protein: CASRAGSHQPQHF. In DNA, the CDR3 is TGTGCCAGCAGGGCAGGGAGTCATCAGCCCCAGCATTTT. V usage is TRBV6-5 and J usage is TRBJ1-5; D is possibly TRBD1 (5 bases). CDR1 MNHEY and CDR2 SVGAGI come from the germline V gene. Trimming cost V 6 bases and J 5 bases, with 11 bases left between them. The CDR3 is made up of 13 amino acids.

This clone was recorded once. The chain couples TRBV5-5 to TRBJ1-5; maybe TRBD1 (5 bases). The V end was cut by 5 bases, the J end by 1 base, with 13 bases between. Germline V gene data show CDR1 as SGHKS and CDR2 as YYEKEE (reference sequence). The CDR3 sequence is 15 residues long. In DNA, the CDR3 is TGTGCCAGCAGTCCCAACACAGGAAGCAATCAGCCCCAGCATTTT. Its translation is CASSPNTGSNQPQHF.

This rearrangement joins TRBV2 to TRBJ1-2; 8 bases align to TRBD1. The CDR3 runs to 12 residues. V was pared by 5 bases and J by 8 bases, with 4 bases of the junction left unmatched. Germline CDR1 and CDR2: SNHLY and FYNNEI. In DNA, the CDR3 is TGTGCCAGCAGTCGGGACAGGATGGGCTACACCTTC. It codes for CASSRDRMGYTF.

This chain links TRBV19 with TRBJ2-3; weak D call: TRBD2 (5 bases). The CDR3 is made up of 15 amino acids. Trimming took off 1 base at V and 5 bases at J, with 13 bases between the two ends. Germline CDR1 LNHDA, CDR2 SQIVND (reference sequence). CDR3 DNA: TGTGCCAGTAGTATAGGAGGCGGGTCGGGAGATACGCAGTATTTT. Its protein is CASSIGGGSGDTQYF.